The 6 T cell receptor beta chains given below trace back to one sample, sequenced in a study of cytomegalovirus exposure and HLA in healthy donors. Use of 60 Vbeta and 13 Jbeta primers characterized the PCR. Some clones are missing from TCRdb's copy, which holds only in-frame ones; the method was immunoSEQ multiplex PCR. The table records 150,000 to 200,000 clones, 80% to 85% of them present only once. The sequencing input was PBMCs. These receptors were taken from a woman in her late teens or twenties in good health and CMV-seropositive.

The CDR3, as DNA: TGTGCCAGCAGCTCTCCAGCGGGGGGGCCCTACGAGCAGTACGTC. Its translation: CASSSPAGGPYEQYV. This rearrangement joins TRBV5-6 to TRBJ2-7; 10 nucleotides agree with TRBD2. V shed 3 bases, J shed 2 bases, and the junction held 5 bases outside the gene matches. Germline lookup yields CDR1 SGHDT and CDR2 YYEEEE. This CDR3 region has 15 residues.

This clone was picked up a small number of times. The chain combines TRBV2 with TRBJ1-2; 7 bases are shared with TRBD1. Germline V lookup: CDR1 SNHLY, CDR2 FYNNEI. This CDR3 is built from 14 residues. Trimming at V came to 9 bases and at J to 4 bases, leaving 11 bases not matched to a gene. The CDR3 loop reads CASSPPGTAYGYTF. The DNA for the CDR3 is TGTGCCAGTTCACCCCCAGGGACAGCCTATGGCTACACCTTC.

Details on this clone: An end of the junction does not agree with germline; a read error may underlie this. The J gene is TRBJ1-5, the V gene TRBV7-9; no reliable D call. This CDR3 has 12 residues. Per the germline V gene, CDR1 is SEHNR and CDR2 is FQNEAQ (reference sequence). Written as DNA, the CDR3 is TGTGCCAGCAGCTTTAGCAATCAGCCCCAGCGTTTT. It specifies CASSFSNQPQRF.

The V and J genes are TRBV19 and TRBJ1-1, with 9 nucleotides matching TRBD1. Germline CDR1 reads LNHDA; CDR2 reads SQIVND (reference sequence). This CDR3 has 18 amino acids. V gave up 7 bases and J gave up 1 base; unmatched junction bases: 16. The CDR3, as DNA: TGTGCCAGTACCCTGGGACAGGGTCCCCCATGGTGGAACACTGAAGCTTTCTTT. Amino acid sequence: CASTLGQGPPWWNTEAFF.

This clone was detected only a few times. The genes are TRBV14 and TRBJ1-4; D is ambiguous. From germline, CDR1 is SGHDN and CDR2 FVKESK. The CDR3 has 16 residues. The V and J ends lost 3 bases and 3 bases respectively, with 14 bases between them. Here the CDR3 reads CASSQTDFRANEKLFF. The CDR3 DNA follows: TGTGCCAGCAGCCAGACCGACTTTCGGGCTAATGAAAAACTGTTTTTT.

The chain uses TRBV30 and TRBJ2-1, with D possibly matching TRBD1 (5 bases). Per the germline V gene, CDR1 is GTSNPN and CDR2 is SVGIG (reference sequence). The CDR3 runs 13 residues. Between the trimmed V and J ends, which lost 0 bases and 8 bases, there was a span of 11 bases. For the CDR3, the DNA is TGTGCCTGGAGTGTAGGGGCCTGGGATGAGCAGTTCTTC. It is translated as CAWSVGAWDEQFF.